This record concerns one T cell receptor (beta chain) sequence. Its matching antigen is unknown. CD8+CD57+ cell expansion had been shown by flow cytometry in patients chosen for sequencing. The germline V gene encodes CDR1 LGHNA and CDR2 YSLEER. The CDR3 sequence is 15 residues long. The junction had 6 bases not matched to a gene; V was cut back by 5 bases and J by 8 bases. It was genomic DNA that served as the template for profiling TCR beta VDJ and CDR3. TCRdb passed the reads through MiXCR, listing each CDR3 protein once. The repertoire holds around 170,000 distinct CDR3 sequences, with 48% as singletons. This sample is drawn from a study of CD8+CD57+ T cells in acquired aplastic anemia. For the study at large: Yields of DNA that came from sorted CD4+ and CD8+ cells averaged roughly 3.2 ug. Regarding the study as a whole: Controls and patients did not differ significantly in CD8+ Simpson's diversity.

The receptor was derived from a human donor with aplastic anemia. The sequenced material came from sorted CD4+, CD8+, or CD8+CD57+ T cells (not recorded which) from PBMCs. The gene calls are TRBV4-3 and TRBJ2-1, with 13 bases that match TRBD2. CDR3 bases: TGCGCCAGCAGCTACCGGACTAGCGGGGGCGATGAGCAGTTCTTC. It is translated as CASSYRTSGGDEQFF.